One and the same sample provided the 26 T cell receptor beta chains below, sequenced in a study of blood T cell repertoires in COVID-19. Produced via immunoSEQ multiplex PCR; TCRdb's table is partial and in-frame only. The sample includes roughly 160,000 clones, roughly 87% of them seen just once. Sample: PBMCs or T cells enriched from blood (not recorded which). The receptor set was obtained from a man aged 50-59 years who had recovered from COVID-19.

The chain joins TRBV29-1 to TRBJ2-5, with D possibly TRBD2 on 6 matching bases. The CDR3 is 13 amino acids. Germline CDR1 is SQVTM and CDR2 is ANQGSEA. V was clipped by 7 bases and J by 2 bases, with 14 bases between them. The CDR3 loop is CSASTRLQETQYF. The CDR3 coding sequence is TGCAGCGCCTCGACTAGACTTCAAGAGACCCAGTACTTC.

This sequence joins TRBV15 and TRBJ2-3; weak D call: TRBD1 (5 bases). In germline, CDR1 is LNHNV, CDR2 YYDKDF (reference sequence). The CDR3 is made up of 14 amino acids. Trimming removed 0 bases from V and 6 bases from J, with 10 bases in between. The CDR3 DNA follows: TGTGCCACCAGCAGAGATGGGGCAGCGGATACGCAGTATTTT. This sequence encodes CATSRDGAADTQYF. Looking up the rest from reference TRBV15 and TRBJ2-3 gives the full variable domain: DAMVIQNPRYQVTQFGKPVTLSCSQTLNHNVMYWYQQKSSQAPKLLFHYYDKDFNNEADTPDNFQSRRPNTSFCFLDIRSPGLGDTAMYLCATSRDGAADTQYFGPGTRLTVL.

V usage is TRBV2 and J usage is TRBJ1-5; D perhaps matches TRBD1 (5 bases). This CDR3 spans 15 amino acids. The V and J ends lost 6 bases and 0 bases respectively, with 12 bases between them. The germline V gene has CDR1 SNHLY and CDR2 FYNNEI. The CDR3 nucleotides read TGTGCCAGCAGGGCTGAACAGGATAGCAATCAGCCCCAGCATTTT. Protein: CASRAEQDSNQPQHF. Full variable domain (remainder filled in from reference TRBV2 and TRBJ1-5): EPEVTQTPSHQVTQMGQEVILRCVPISNHLYFYWYRQILGQKVEFLVSFYNNEISEKSEIFDDQFSVERPDGSNFTLKIRSTKLEDSAMYFCASRAEQDSNQPQHFGDGTRLSIL.

This chain connects TRBV7-6 to TRBJ2-2; 14 bases fit TRBD2. CDR3 length equals 15 residues. Losses at the gene ends were 6 bases for V and 7 bases for J; bases not matched to a gene: 4. Germline V gene lookup returns CDR1 SGHVS and CDR2 FNYEAQ. This CDR3 is CASSPTSGRGGELFF. The CDR3, as DNA: TGTGCCAGCAGTCCGACTAGCGGGAGGGGCGGGGAGCTGTTTTTT.

The rearrangement joins TRBV28 to TRBJ2-1; tentative D call: TRBD2 (5 bases). The V gene's germline CDR1 is MDHEN and CDR2 SYDVKM. This CDR3 is 15 amino acids long. With 7 bases removed from V and 6 bases from J, the gap between germline ends came to 19 bases. The CDR3 DNA reads as TGTGCCAGCACCTTTCAGCGGACTTTCCTCAATGAGCAGTTCTTC. It translates to CASTFQRTFLNEQFF.

This clone has just one count. The chain joins TRBV2 to TRBJ2-5; 7 bases agree with TRBD1. Looked up from germline, CDR1 is SNHLY and CDR2 is FYNNEI. The CDR3 length is 16 residues. V lost 6 bases to trimming and J lost 5 bases; unmatched junction nucleotides: 15. The CDR3 DNA sequence: TGTGCCAGCAGGGCCCTGACAGGGTCCAAGGGGGAGACCCAGTACTTC. It yields the protein CASRALTGSKGETQYF. Full variable domain (missing parts from reference TRBV2 and TRBJ2-5): EPEVTQTPSHQVTQMGQEVILRCVPISNHLYFYWYRQILGQKVEFLVSFYNNEISEKSEIFDDQFSVERPDGSNFTLKIRSTKLEDSAMYFCASRALTGSKGETQYFGPGTRLLVL.

This clone was detected only once. J is TRBJ2-3 and V is TRBV24-1; D might be TRBD1 (6 bases). The CDR3 runs 15 residues. Trimming took 2 bases from V and 0 from J, leaving 8 bases between them. The germline V gene encodes CDR1 KGHDR and CDR2 SFDVKD. The CDR3 reads CATSDSDRSTDTQYF. CDR3 sequence (DNA): TGTGCCACCAGTGATTCGGACAGAAGCACAGATACGCAGTATTTT.

The chain combines TRBV7-2 with TRBJ1-3; a possible D gene is TRBD1 (5 bases). Germline V gives CDR1 SGHTA, CDR2 FQGNSA. The V gene lost 6 bases and the J gene lost 0 bases, with 9 bases spanning the gap. The CDR3 spans 14 residues. Written as DNA, the CDR3 is TGTGCCAGCAGTTGGGGCAGCTCTGGAAACACCATATATTTT. Translating it yields CASSWGSSGNTIYF.

This clone was recorded a few times. This chain joins TRBV19 and TRBJ1-4; D may be TRBD1 (5 bases). This CDR3 is 14 amino acids long. The germline V and J ends were trimmed by 8 bases and 0 bases, with 10 bases remaining between them. Germline lookup yields CDR1 LNHDA and CDR2 SQIVND (reference sequence). This CDR3 reads CASRETATNEKLFF. CDR3 DNA: TGTGCCAGTCGAGAGACAGCAACTAATGAAAAACTGTTTTTT.

The rearrangement joins TRBV24-1 to TRBJ1-5, with 10 bases aligning to TRBD1. Looked up from germline, CDR1 is KGHDR and CDR2 is SFDVKD. This CDR3 comprises 14 residues. After removal of 9 bases from V and 6 bases from J, the junction contained 7 bases not matched to a gene. CDR3 sequence reads: CATSTGGAAQPQHF. The CDR3 bases are TGTGCCACCTCGACAGGGGGCGCAGCTCAGCCCCAGCATTTT.

This clone was detected once. J is TRBJ2-2 and V is TRBV7-9; 7 nucleotides match TRBD1. Germline V gene data show CDR1 as SEHNR and CDR2 as FQNEAQ (reference sequence). This CDR3 comprises 17 residues. J gave up 4 bases and V 1 base, and 9 bases lay outside the gene matches. The CDR3 DNA reads TGTGCCAGCAGCTTAGGGGGACAGCTTGTAATCACCGGGGAGCTGTTTTTT. Translation: CASSLGGQLVITGELFF.

This clone has a single count. The chain employs TRBV10-3 and TRBJ2-3; TRBD1 matches at 7 bases. Trimming at V came to 2 bases and at J to 1 base, leaving 9 bases not matched to a gene. Germline CDR1 and CDR2: ENHRY and SYGVKD. The length of the CDR3 is 17 residues. The CDR3 sequence is CAISEGLRGLGTDTQYF. The CDR3, as DNA: TGTGCCATCAGTGAGGGATTGAGGGGGCTCGGCACAGATACGCAGTATTTT.

The gene calls are TRBV7-9 and TRBJ2-2, with D uncertain. This CDR3 has 15 residues. V dropped 4 bases and J dropped 0 bases, with 9 bases sitting between them. Germline V CDR1 and CDR2: SEHNR, FQNEAQ (reference sequence). In nucleotides, the CDR3 is TGTGCCAGCAGCTCGACACGCACGAACACCGGGGAGCTGTTTTTT. As protein: CASSSTRTNTGELFF.

The chain recombines TRBV10-3 with TRBJ2-7; 7 bases line up with TRBD2. CDR3 length equals 15 residues. The germline gives CDR1 ENHRY, CDR2 SYGVKD. Trimming cost V 6 bases and J 3 bases; bases outside gene matches: 11. DNA for the CDR3: TGTGCCATCAGCCAACCGGGAGGAAAGGACTACGAGCAGTACTTC. This gives the protein CAISQPGGKDYEQYF.

This clone was seen only a few times. V gene TRBV14 combines with J gene TRBJ2-3, with 11 bases fitting TRBD2. Trimming removed 5 bases from V and 2 bases from J; junction bases left unmatched: 6. The CDR3 is made up of 16 amino acids. Germline V gene sequence: CDR1 SGHDN, CDR2 FVKESK. CDR3 nucleotides: TGTGCCAGCAGCGTCCGACTAGCGGGGAACACAGATACGCAGTATTTT. As protein: CASSVRLAGNTDTQYF.

The CDR3 protein is CASSSLRDRVTDTQYF. The CDR3 bases are TGTGCCAGCAGCTCCCTCCGGGACAGAGTCACAGATACGCAGTATTTT. This rearrangement joins TRBV11-2 to TRBJ2-3, with 7 bases that match TRBD1. The CDR3 covers 16 residues. After removal of 4 bases from V and 2 bases from J, the junction contained 9 bases not matched to a gene. Per germline, CDR1 SGHAT and CDR2 FQNNGV.

The chain joins TRBV28 to TRBJ1-4, with 7 positions matching TRBD1. The ends lost 4 bases at V and 7 bases at J; junction bases unmatched: 15. CDR1 is MDHEN and CDR2 is SYDVKM in the germline V gene. The CDR3 has 17 residues. The CDR3 DNA sequence: TGTGCCAGCAGTTACAACAGGGGCCAATACCGGGGTGAAAAACTGTTTTTT. This encodes CASSYNRGQYRGEKLFF.

The chain has TRBV6-5 and TRBJ2-4; D is perhaps TRBD1 (6 bases). Deletions cut 6 bases from V and 7 bases from J, with 10 bases between. CDR3 size: 12 residues. The germline V gene encodes CDR1 MNHEY and CDR2 SVGAGI. CDR3 in DNA: TGTGCCAGCAGGAGTCAGGGGAACATTCAGTACTTC. Protein sequence: CASRSQGNIQYF.

This chain links TRBV12-3 or TRBV12-4 with TRBJ1-2; D gene uncertain. This CDR3 has 11 amino acids. V lost 8 bases to trimming and J lost 4 bases, with 8 bases between them. The CDR3 DNA is TGTGCCAGCTCCCGGTTCTATGGCTACACCTTC. Protein: CASSRFYGYTF.

This clone was seen only once. The chain carries TRBV5-4 and TRBJ2-2; 12 bases line up with TRBD2. Germline V lookup: CDR1 SGHNT, CDR2 YYREEE (reference sequence). Germline trimming cut 1 base from V and 3 bases from J; bases unmatched to any gene: 4. CDR3 length: 17 amino acids. CDR3 coding DNA: TGTGCCAGCAGCTTGCTAGCGGGGGGGGCCGACACCGGGGAGCTGTTTTTT. It translates to CASSLLAGGADTGELFF.

The chain couples TRBV7-6 to TRBJ2-5, with a possible D match to TRBD1 (7 bases). The length of the CDR3 is 17 residues. V gave up 1 base and J gave up 7 bases, with 22 bases separating them. The germline V gene encodes CDR1 SGHVS and CDR2 FNYEAQ. This CDR3 is CASSLDPEGASYGTQYF. The CDR3 coding sequence is TGTGCCAGCAGCTTAGATCCGGAGGGGGCTTCCTATGGGACCCAGTACTTC. Based on the CDR3 plus reference TRBV7-6 and TRBJ2-5, the full variable domain is GAGVSQSPRYKVTKRGQDVALRCDPISGHVSLYWYRQALGQGPEFLTYFNYEAQQDKSGLPNDRFSAERPEGSISTLTIQRTEQRDSAMYRCASSLDPEGASYGTQYFGPGTRLLVL.

The chain joins TRBV10-3 to TRBJ1-3; 7 bases are shared with TRBD1. J lost 4 bases, V lost 2 bases, and 5 bases had no gene match. This CDR3 is built from 15 residues. Germline V gene sequence: CDR1 ENHRY, CDR2 SYGVKD. This chain's CDR3 is CAISEVGGSGNTIYF. CDR3 DNA: TGTGCCATCAGTGAGGTAGGGGGCTCGGGAAACACCATATATTTT.

V usage is TRBV28 and J usage is TRBJ1-5; 8 bases agree with TRBD1. J lost 1 base, V lost 6 bases, and 11 bases had no gene match. Germline CDR1 MDHEN, CDR2 SYDVKM. CDR3 size: 17 residues. The CDR3 region has the DNA TGTGCCAGCAGCTTGGACAGGGCGGGTTGGAGCAATCAGCCCCAGCATTTT. Its protein is CASSLDRAGWSNQPQHF. The full variable domain, completed using reference TRBV28 and TRBJ1-5, is DVKVTQSSRYLVKRTGEKVFLECVQDMDHENMFWYRQDPGLGLRLIYFSYDVKMKEKGDIPEGYSVSREKKERFSLILESASTNQTSMYLCASSLDRAGWSNQPQHFGDGTRLSIL.

This chain joins TRBV7-2 and TRBJ2-7; no reliable D call. CDR3 length: 14 residues. Germline CDR1 is SGHTA and CDR2 is FQGNSA. V was cut by 1 base and J by 0 bases, with 7 bases left in between. The chain's CDR3 is CASSLGGVSYEQYF. The CDR3 nucleotides read TGTGCCAGCAGCTTAGGAGGAGTCTCCTACGAGCAGTACTTC.

The chain couples TRBV5-1 to TRBJ2-5; D might be TRBD2 (6 bases). V shed 4 bases and J shed 3 bases, with 10 bases lying between them. Germline V gene sequence: CDR1 SGHRS, CDR2 YFSETQ. This CDR3 has 13 amino acids. The CDR3: CASSTGLKETQYF. The DNA of the CDR3 is TGCGCCAGCAGCACGGGACTTAAAGAGACCCAGTACTTC.

This chain links TRBV25-1 with TRBJ1-6; no definite D call. Trimming shortened V by 1 base and J by 9 bases, and 13 bases separated the two germline ends. Germline values: CDR1 MGHDK, CDR2 SYGVNS. CDR3 length: 15 amino acids. The CDR3 nucleotides are TGTGCCAGCAGTGAATTCGGTACCCCCGCTTCACCCCTCCACTTT. It yields the protein CASSEFGTPASPLHF.